This record covers a single TCR beta chain. In germline, CDR1 is LNHDA, CDR2 SQIVND (reference sequence). This CDR3 spans 14 amino acids. V was shortened by 9 bases and J by 4 bases, with 16 bases between the two germline ends. These data come from a study of control samples from healthy donors and cancer patients. TCRdb's table, derived via immunoSEQ multiplex PCR, lists solely in-frame clones and lacks some. The top ten hold roughly 9% of the sample, which has roughly 130,000 clones, roughly nine tenths seen once. The sequencing input was blood. The rearrangement uses TRBV19 and TRBJ2-1; D is possibly TRBD1 (7 bases). This receptor was obtained from a woman aged 25 to 39 in good health. For the CDR3, the DNA is TGTGCCAGCACCAGGGGGACTTCGTACAATGAGCAGTTCTTC. Amino acids: CASTRGTSYNEQFF.